What follows are 10 T cell receptor beta chains derived from one specimen sequenced in a study of response to subunit inactivated influenza vaccine. Using its own MiXCR run on the RT-PCR reads, TCRdb lists one record per CDR3 protein. Of over 800,000 distinct CDR3 sequences in the sample, 21% were seen once. This sample comprised PBMCs from blood, obtained 5 days after vaccination. The receptors derive from a man aged 45-65 years who received an inactivated influenza vaccine.

This clonotype was seen a few times. J is TRBJ2-1 and V is TRBV29-1; D might be TRBD1 (6 bases). The CDR3 has 12 amino acids. V shed 6 bases and J shed 5 bases, with 11 bases lying between them. The V gene's germline CDR1 is SQVTM and CDR2 ANQGSEA. The CDR3, as DNA: TGCAGCGTCCTACAGGGAAACAATGAGCAGTTCTTC. Translated, it gives CSVLQGNNEQFF.

J is TRBJ2-7 and V is TRBV6-5; a weak D match, TRBD1 (6 bases). The CDR3 spans 14 residues. With 4 bases removed from V and 5 bases from J, the gap between germline ends came to 15 bases. Germline values: CDR1 MNHEY, CDR2 SVGAGI. The CDR3 DNA reads TGTGCCAGCAGTTCAGGGGACATCAGAGACGAGCAGTACTTC. Translated, it gives CASSSGDIRDEQYF.

The chain couples TRBV6-1 to TRBJ1-6; D is possibly TRBD1 (6 bases). V lost 2 bases and J 8 bases, leaving 13 bases between the germline ends. The CDR3 is 15 residues long. In germline, CDR1 is MNHNS, CDR2 SASEGT. The CDR3 loop is CASSESTGGYSPLHF. The CDR3 DNA reads TGTGCCAGCAGTGAATCGACAGGCGGTTATTCACCCCTCCACTTT.

The gene calls are TRBV2 and TRBJ2-7; no definite D call. Trimming removed 3 bases at V and 5 bases at J, with 8 bases between. Looked up from germline, CDR1 is SNHLY and CDR2 is FYNNEI. This CDR3 region has 12 residues. The CDR3 spells CASSDGSHEQYF. CDR3 DNA: TGTGCCAGCAGTGACGGGTCCCACGAGCAGTACTTC. Using reference TRBV2 and TRBJ2-7 for the parts outside the CDR3, the full variable domain is EPEVTQTPSHQVTQMGQEVILRCVPISNHLYFYWYRQILGQKVEFLVSFYNNEISEKSEIFDDQFSVERPDGSNFTLKIRSTKLEDSAMYFCASSDGSHEQYFGPGTRLTVT.

There are many counts of this clonotype. The V and J genes are TRBV12-3 or TRBV12-4 and TRBJ2-7; TRBD2 matches at 9 bases. This CDR3 spans 14 amino acids. Losses at the gene ends were 6 bases for V and 3 bases for J; bases not matched to a gene: 6. The CDR3 bases are TGTGCCAGCAGAGAGGGGACTAGCAGCTACGAGCAGTACTTC. Protein: CASREGTSSYEQYF.

The V gene is TRBV7-6, the J gene TRBJ2-2, with 13 bases aligning to TRBD2. The V segment lost 5 bases and the J segment 2 bases; nucleotides outside the gene matches: 5. Germline V gives CDR1 SGHVS, CDR2 FNYEAQ. The CDR3 covers 17 residues. This CDR3 is CASSQLAGGGNTGELFF. The CDR3 region has the DNA TGTGCCAGCAGCCAACTAGCGGGAGGGGGAAACACCGGGGAGCTGTTTTTT.

At least ten counts were recorded for this clonotype. The chain uses TRBV10-3 and TRBJ2-7; 12 bases align to TRBD1. The CDR3 sequence is 16 residues long. Looked up from germline, CDR1 is ENHRY and CDR2 is SYGVKD. J gave up 5 bases and V 2 bases, and 7 bases lay outside the gene matches. CDR3 residues: CAISERTGTGGHEQYF. CDR3 DNA: TGTGCCATCAGTGAGCGCACCGGGACAGGGGGCCACGAGCAGTACTTC.

A few counts support this clonotype. The chain is built from TRBV10-3 and TRBJ2-3; 9 nucleotides line up with TRBD1. Germline trimming cut 10 bases from V and 3 bases from J; bases unmatched to any gene: 5. CDR1 is ENHRY and CDR2 is SYGVKD in the germline V gene. This CDR3 has 13 amino acids. The CDR3 DNA is TGTGCCACTACAGGGGGCGCGACAGATACGCAGTATTTT. Translation: CATTGGATDTQYF.

This clonotype was seen only a few times. One end of the junction varies from germline; a read error may be responsible. This chain joins TRBV5-1 and TRBJ1-2; 10 bases are a match to TRBD1. The CDR3 loop spans 14 amino acids. The V gene's germline CDR1 is SGHRS and CDR2 YFSETQ. CDR3 protein: CATSPSGQGSGYTF. The CDR3 DNA sequence: TGCGCCACCAGCCCCTCGGGACAGGGGTCTGGCTACACCTTC.

This clonotype was detected ten times or more. This may come from a read error, since a much larger clone is one base off. V and J are TRBV12-3 or TRBV12-4 and TRBJ2-6, with D hard to call. With 4 bases removed from V and 0 bases from J, the gap between germline ends came to 4 bases. CDR3 length: 14 residues. The CDR3 DNA follows: TGTGCCAGCAGTTACACCTCTGGGGCCAACGTCCTGACTTTC. It is translated as CASSYTSGANVLTF.